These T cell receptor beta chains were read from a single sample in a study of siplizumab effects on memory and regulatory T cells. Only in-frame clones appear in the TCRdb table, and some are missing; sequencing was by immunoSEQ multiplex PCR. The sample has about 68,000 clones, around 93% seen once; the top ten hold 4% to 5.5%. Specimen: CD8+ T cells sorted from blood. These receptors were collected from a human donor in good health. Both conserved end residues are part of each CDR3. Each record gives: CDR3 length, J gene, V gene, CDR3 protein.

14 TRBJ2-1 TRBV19 CASSIVPGGNEQFF
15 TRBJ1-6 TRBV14 CASSLGTGIPFPLHF
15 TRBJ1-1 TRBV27 CASSSSTGLLTEAFF
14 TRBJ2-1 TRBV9 CASSPGTSFGEQFF
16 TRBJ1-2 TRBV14 CASSQVLHGGHYGYTF
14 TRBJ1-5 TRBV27 CASSLQGHNQPQHF
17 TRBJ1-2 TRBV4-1 CASSQGTRDSSNYGYTF
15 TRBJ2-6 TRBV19 CASSIEVSGANVLTF
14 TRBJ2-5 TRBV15 CATSEEPWGETQYF
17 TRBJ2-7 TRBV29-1 CSVEEVIAGELTREQYF
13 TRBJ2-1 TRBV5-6 CAGTRGLYNEQFF
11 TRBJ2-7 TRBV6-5 CASSYQYEQYF
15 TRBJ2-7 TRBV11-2 CASSLVGQGAYEQYF
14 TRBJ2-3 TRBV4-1 CASSQGGAADTQYF
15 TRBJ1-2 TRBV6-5 CASSYGGPANYGYTF
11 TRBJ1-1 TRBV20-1 CSARDQGKAFF
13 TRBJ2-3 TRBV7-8 CASSLGSSDTQYF
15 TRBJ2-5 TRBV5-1 CASSFDRVYQETQYF
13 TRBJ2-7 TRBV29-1 CSVASGQAYEQYF
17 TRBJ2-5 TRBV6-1 CASSEAPSGGASETQYF
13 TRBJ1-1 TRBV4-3 CASSPTLNTEAFF
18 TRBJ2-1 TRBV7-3 CASSRPVYRGGTYNEQFF
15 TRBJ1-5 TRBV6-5 CASSYSSGQNQPQHF
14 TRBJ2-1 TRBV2 CASPQRRGGLEQFF
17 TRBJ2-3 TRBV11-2 CASSFPTSGLSTDTQYF
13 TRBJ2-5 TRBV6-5 CASSVGLQETQYF
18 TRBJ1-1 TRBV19 CATPPTRQGLELWAEAFF
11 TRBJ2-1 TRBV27 CATGGGNEQFF
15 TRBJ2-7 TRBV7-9 CASSLRDRSAYEQYF
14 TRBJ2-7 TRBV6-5 CASSYSNTWGEQYF
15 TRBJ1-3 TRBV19 CASSIFPGAGNTIYF
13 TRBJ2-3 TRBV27 CASSLTPTDTQYF
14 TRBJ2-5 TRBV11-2 CASSSDHGGETQYF
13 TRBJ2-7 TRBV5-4 CASSLEQGYEQYF
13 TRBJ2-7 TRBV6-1 CASSEAKAYEQYF
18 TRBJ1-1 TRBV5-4 CASSLTKGPIEYNTEAFF
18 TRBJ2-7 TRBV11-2 CASSTDRITGTSGYEQYF
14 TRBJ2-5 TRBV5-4 CASSRGLDQETQYF
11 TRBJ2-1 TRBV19 CAGGSYNEQFF
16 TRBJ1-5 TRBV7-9 CASSLEQGTGGQPQHF
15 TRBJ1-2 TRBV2 CASSEVWGSDYGYTF
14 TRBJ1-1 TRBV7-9 CASSLASLNTEAFF
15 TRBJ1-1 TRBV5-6 CASSLVAPLNTEAFF
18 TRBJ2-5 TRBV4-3 CASSQANSGTAIQETQYF
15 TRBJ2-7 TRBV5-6 CASTGGGGYSYEQYF
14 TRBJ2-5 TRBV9 CASSVGNSKETQYF
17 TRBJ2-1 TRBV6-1 CASSESGGGPTYNEQFF
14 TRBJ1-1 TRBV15 CATSREPLNTEAFF
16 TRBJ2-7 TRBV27 CASSTTKPGGYYEQYF
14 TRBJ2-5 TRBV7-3 CASSITGMGETQYF